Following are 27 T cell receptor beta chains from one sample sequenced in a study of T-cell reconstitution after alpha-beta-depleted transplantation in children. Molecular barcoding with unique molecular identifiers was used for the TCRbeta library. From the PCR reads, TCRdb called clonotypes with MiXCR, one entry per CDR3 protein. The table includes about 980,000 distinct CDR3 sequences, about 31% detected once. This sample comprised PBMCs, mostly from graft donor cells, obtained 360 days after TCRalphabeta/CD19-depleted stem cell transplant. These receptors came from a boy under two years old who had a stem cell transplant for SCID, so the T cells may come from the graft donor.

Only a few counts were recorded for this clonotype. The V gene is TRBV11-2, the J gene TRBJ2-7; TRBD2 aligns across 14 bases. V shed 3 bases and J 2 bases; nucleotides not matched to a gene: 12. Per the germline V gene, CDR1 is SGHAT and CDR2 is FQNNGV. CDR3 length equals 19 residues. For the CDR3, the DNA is TGTGCCAGCAGCTTGCATTCGGGACTAGCGGGGGCGCAGACCTACGAGCAGTACTTC. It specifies CASSLHSGLAGAQTYEQYF. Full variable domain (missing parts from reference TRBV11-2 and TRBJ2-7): EAGVAQSPRYKIIEKRQSVAFWCNPISGHATLYWYQQILGQGPKLLIQFQNNGVVDDSQLPKDRFSAERLKGVDSTLKIQPAKLEDSAVYLCASSLHSGLAGAQTYEQYFGPGTRLTVT.

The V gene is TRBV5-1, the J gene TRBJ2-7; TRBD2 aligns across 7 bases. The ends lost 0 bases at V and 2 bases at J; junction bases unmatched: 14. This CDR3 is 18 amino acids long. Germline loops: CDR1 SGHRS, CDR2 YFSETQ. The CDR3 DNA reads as TGCGCCAGCAGCTTGGGGGTGGCTGGTGGGACTACCCCCTACGAGCAGTACTTC. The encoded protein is CASSLGVAGGTTPYEQYF.

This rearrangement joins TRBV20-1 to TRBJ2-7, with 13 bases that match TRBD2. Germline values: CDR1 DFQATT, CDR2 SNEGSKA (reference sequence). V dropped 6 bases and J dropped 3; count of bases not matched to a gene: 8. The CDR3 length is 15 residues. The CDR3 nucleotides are TGCAGTGCGAGAACTAGCGGGGGGGGTTACTACGAGCAGTACTTC. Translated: CSARTSGGGYYEQYF.

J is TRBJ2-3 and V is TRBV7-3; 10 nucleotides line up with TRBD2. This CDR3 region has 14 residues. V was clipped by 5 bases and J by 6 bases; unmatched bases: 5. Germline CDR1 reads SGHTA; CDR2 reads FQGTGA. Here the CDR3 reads CASSDGLAVDTQYF. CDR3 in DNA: TGTGCCAGCAGCGACGGACTAGCGGTGGATACGCAGTATTTT.

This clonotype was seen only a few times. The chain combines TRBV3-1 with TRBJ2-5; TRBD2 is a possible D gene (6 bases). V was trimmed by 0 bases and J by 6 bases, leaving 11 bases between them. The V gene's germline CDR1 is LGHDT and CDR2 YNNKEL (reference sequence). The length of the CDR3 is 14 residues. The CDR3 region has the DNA TGTGCCAGCAGCCAAGATGAAGGGAGGAAGACCCAGTACTTC. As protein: CASSQDEGRKTQYF.

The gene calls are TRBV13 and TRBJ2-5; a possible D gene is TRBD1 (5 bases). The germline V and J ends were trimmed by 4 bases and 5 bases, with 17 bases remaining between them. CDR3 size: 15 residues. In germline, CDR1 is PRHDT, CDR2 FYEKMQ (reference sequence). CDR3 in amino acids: CASSSSREMKETQYF. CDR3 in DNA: TGTGCCAGCAGCTCCAGCAGGGAAATGAAGGAGACCCAGTACTTC.

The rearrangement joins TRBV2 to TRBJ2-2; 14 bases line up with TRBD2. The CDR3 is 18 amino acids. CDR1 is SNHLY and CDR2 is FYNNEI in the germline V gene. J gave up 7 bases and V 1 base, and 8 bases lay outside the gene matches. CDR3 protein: CASSEGPGLAGADGELFF. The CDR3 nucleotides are TGTGCCAGCAGTGAAGGACCGGGACTAGCGGGAGCTGACGGGGAGCTGTTTTTT.

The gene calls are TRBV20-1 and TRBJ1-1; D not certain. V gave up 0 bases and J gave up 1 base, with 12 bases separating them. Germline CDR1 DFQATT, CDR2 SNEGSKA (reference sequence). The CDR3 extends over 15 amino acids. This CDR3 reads CSARDLGRTNTEAFF. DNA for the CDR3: TGCAGTGCTAGAGATCTTGGGAGAACGAACACTGAAGCTTTCTTT.

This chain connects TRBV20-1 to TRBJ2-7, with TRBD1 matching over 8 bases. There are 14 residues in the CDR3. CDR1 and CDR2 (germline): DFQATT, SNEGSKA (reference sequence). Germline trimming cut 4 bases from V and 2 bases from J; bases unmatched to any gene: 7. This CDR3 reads CSATGQGHTYEQYF. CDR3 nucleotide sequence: TGCAGTGCTACCGGACAGGGACATACCTACGAGCAGTACTTC.

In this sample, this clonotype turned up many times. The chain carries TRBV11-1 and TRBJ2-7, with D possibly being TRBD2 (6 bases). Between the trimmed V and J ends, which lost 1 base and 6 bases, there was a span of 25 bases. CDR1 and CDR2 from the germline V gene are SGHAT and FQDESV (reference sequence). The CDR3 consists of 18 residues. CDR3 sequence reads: CASSLVGLQKTVLFEQYF. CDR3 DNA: TGTGCCAGCAGCTTAGTGGGACTGCAGAAGACTGTTTTGTTCGAGCAGTACTTC.

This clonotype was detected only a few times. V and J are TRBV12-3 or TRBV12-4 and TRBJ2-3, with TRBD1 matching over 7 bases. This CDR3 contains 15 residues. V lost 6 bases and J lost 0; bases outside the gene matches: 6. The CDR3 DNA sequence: TGTGCCAGCAGCTCGGGACAGAGTAGCACAGATACGCAGTATTTT. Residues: CASSSGQSSTDTQYF.

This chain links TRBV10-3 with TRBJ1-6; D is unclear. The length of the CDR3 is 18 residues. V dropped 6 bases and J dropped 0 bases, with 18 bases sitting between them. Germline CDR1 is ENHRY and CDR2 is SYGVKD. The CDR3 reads CAISPGVARSSYNSPLHF. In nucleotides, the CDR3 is TGTGCCATCAGCCCCGGGGTAGCCAGAAGCTCCTATAATTCACCCCTCCACTTT.

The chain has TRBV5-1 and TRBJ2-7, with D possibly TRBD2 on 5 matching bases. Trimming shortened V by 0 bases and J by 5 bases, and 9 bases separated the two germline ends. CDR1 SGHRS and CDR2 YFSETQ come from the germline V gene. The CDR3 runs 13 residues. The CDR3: CASSLVLGDEQYF. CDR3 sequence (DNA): TGCGCCAGCAGCTTGGTCCTCGGGGACGAGCAGTACTTC.

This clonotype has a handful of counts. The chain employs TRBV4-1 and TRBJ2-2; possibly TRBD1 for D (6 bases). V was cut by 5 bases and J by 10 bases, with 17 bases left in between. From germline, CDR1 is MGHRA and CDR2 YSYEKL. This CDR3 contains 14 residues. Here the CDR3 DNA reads TGCGCCAGCAGCGCTTATACAGGGTCGGAGGAGCTGTTTTTT. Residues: CASSAYTGSEELFF.

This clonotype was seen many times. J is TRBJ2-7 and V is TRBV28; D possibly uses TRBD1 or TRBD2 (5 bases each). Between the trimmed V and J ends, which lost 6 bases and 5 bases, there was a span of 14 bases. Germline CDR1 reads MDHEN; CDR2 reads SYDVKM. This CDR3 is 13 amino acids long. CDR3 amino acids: CASRGDPLDEQYF. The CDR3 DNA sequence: TGTGCCAGCAGGGGGGATCCACTGGACGAGCAGTACTTC.

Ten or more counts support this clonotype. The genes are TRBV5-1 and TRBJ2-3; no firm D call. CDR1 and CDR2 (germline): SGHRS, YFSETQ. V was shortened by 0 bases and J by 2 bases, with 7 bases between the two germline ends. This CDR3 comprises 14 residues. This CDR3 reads CASSLGGPTDTQYF. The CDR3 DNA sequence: TGCGCCAGCAGCTTGGGAGGCCCCACAGATACGCAGTATTTT. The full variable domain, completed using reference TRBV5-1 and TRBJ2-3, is KAGVTQTPRYLIKTRGQQVTLSCSPISGHRSVSWYQQTPGQGLQFLFEYFSETQRNKGNFPGRFSGRQFSNSRSEMNVSTLELGDSALYLCASSLGGPTDTQYFGPGTRLTVL.

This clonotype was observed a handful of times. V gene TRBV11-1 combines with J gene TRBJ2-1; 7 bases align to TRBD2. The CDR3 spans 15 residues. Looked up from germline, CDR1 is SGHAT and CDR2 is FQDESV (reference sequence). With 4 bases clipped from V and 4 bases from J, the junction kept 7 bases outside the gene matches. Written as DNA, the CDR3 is TGTGCCAGCAGCTACCTAGCGGAGGGTTACAATGAGCAGTTCTTC. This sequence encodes CASSYLAEGYNEQFF.

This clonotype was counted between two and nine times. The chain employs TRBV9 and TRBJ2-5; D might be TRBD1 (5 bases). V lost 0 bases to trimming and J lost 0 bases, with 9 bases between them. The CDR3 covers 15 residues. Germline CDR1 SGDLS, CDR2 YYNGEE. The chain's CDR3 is CASSVDLDNQETQYF. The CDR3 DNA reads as TGTGCCAGCAGCGTAGACCTGGACAACCAAGAGACCCAGTACTTC.

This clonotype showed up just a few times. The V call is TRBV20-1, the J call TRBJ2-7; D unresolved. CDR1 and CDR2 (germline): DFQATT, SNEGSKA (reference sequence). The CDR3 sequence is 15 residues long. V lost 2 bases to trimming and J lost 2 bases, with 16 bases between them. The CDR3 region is CSARRARTGTYEQYF. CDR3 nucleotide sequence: TGCAGTGCTAGAAGGGCAAGGACCGGCACCTACGAGCAGTACTTC.

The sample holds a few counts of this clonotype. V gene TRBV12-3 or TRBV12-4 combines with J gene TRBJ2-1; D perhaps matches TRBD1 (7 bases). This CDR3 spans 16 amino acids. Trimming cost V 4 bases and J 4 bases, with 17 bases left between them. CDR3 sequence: CASSYPGAGQYNEQFF. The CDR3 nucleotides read TGTGCCAGCAGTTACCCCGGGGCGGGACAGTACAATGAGCAGTTCTTC.

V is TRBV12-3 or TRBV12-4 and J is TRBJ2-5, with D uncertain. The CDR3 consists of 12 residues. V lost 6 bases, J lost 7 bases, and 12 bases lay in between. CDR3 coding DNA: TGTGCCAGCAGCCACCCCCTAGGGACCCAGTACTTC. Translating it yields CASSHPLGTQYF.

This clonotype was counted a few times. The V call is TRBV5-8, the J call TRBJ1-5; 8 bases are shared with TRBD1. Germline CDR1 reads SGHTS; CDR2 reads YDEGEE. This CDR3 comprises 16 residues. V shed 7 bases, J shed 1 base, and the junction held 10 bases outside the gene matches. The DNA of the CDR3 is TGTGCCAGCTTTCCAGGGGGCTACGTGAGCAATCAGCCCCAGCATTTT. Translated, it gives CASFPGGYVSNQPQHF. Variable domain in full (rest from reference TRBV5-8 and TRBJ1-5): EAGVTQSPTHLIKTRGQQATLRCSPISGHTSVYWYQQALGLGLQFLLWYDEGEERNRGNFPPRFSGRQFPNYSSELNVNALELEDSALYLCASFPGGYVSNQPQHFGDGTRLSIL.

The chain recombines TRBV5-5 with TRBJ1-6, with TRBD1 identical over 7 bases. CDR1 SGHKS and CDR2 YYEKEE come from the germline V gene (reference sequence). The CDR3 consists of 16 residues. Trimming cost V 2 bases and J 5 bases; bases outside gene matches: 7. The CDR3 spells CASSFLVGTDNSPLHF. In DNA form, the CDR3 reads TGTGCCAGCAGCTTCTTAGTAGGGACAGATAATTCACCCCTCCACTTT.

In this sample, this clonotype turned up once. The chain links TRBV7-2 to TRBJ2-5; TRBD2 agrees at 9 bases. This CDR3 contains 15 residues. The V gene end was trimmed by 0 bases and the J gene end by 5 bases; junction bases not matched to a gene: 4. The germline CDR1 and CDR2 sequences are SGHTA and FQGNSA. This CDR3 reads CASSLAGTSRETQYF. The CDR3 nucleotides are TGTGCCAGCAGCTTAGCGGGGACTAGCAGGGAGACCCAGTACTTC.

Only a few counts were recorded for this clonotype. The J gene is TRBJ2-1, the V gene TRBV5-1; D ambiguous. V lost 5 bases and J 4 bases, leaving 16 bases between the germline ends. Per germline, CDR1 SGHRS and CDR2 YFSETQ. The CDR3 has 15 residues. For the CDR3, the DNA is TGCGCCAGCAGGGTTCAGTCATCGTCATACAATGAGCAGTTCTTC. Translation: CASRVQSSSYNEQFF.

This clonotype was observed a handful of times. The CDR3: CASSPLGRGAQNIQYF. In DNA, the CDR3 is TGTGCCAGCAGCCCACTCGGGCGGGGGGCCCAGAACATTCAGTACTTC. The chain couples TRBV4-2 to TRBJ2-4, with TRBD2 matching over 8 bases. The germline gives CDR1 LGHNA, CDR2 YNFKEQ. V lost 4 bases and J lost 7; bases outside the gene matches: 12. The CDR3 is 16 residues long.

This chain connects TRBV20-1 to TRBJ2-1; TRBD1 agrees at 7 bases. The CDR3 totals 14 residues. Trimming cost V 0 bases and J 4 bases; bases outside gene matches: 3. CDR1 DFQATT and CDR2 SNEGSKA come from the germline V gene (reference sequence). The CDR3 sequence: CSARDPGQYNEQFF. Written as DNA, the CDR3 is TGCAGTGCTAGAGACCCGGGACAGTACAATGAGCAGTTCTTC.